This is a list of T cell receptor beta chains from one sample in a study of blood T cell repertoires in COVID-19. Profiled with immunoSEQ multiplex PCR; TCRdb holds only in-frame clones, not every one. The sample records around 69,000 clones, around 82% being singletons. Sequences were obtained from peripheral blood. The source is a man in his forties or fifties with active COVID-19. Both conserved end residues are part of each CDR3. Fields, in order: clone size, V gene, CDR3 protein. Clone size is shown for a subset of rows, as once, few, many or a class of expanded clone.

abundance: -; v_gene: TRBV7-9; CDR3aa: CASSLSRPRDDGYTF
abundance: -; v_gene: TRBV5-1; CDR3aa: CASRQEETQYF
abundance: -; v_gene: TRBV3-1/TRBV3-2; CDR3aa: CASSHGAGGGPATHKYF
abundance: once; v_gene: TRBV5-1; CDR3aa: CASSPPLAGGYNEQFF
abundance: -; v_gene: TRBV11-2; CDR3aa: CASSLGTGYTF
abundance: -; v_gene: TRBV2; CDR3aa: CASRRDRGWVQNYGYTF
abundance: many; v_gene: TRBV13; CDR3aa: CASSSRDHGSSYEQYF
abundance: -; v_gene: TRBV4-3; CDR3aa: CASSPSQGLGSPLHF
abundance: -; v_gene: TRBV3-1/TRBV3-2; CDR3aa: CASSQDRATTYF
abundance: -; v_gene: TRBV6-5; CDR3aa: CASSTGPANYGYTF
abundance: few; v_gene: TRBV7-9; CDR3aa: CASSLGAADNSPLHF
abundance: -; v_gene: TRBV7-9; CDR3aa: CASSAGGTYNEQFF
abundance: -; v_gene: TRBV4-1; CDR3aa: CASSPSSGTQYF
abundance: -; v_gene: TRBV19; CDR3aa: CASSIFRTGEGYTF
abundance: -; v_gene: TRBV19; CDR3aa: CASSINRGGYGYTF
abundance: -; v_gene: TRBV30; CDR3aa: CAWSVKVDSNTGELFF
abundance: -; v_gene: TRBV3-1/TRBV3-2; CDR3aa: CASSPRVGQGGNTGELFF
abundance: -; v_gene: TRBV5-1; CDR3aa: CASSLDLTGELFF
abundance: -; v_gene: TRBV2; CDR3aa: CASSGRGALQETQYF
abundance: -; v_gene: TRBV7-2; CDR3aa: CASSVGTGREAFF
abundance: -; v_gene: TRBV3-1/TRBV3-2; CDR3aa: CASSHSGQGNTEAFF
abundance: -; v_gene: TRBV2; CDR3aa: CASRVGTYEQYF
abundance: -; v_gene: TRBV18; CDR3aa: CASSGSGVTNEKLFF
abundance: -; v_gene: TRBV7-2; CDR3aa: CASSLGTSTDTQYF
abundance: -; v_gene: TRBV10-3; CDR3aa: CAIRAGTTAYEQYF
abundance: -; v_gene: TRBV9; CDR3aa: CASSVAERSLQETQYF
abundance: -; v_gene: TRBV7-9; CDR3aa: CASSSGNYGYTF
abundance: few; v_gene: TRBV5-1; CDR3aa: CASSLGGQLNTEAFF
abundance: -; v_gene: TRBV5-1; CDR3aa: CASSFQGERVGNEQFF
abundance: -; v_gene: TRBV7-9; CDR3aa: CASSLASGGPSTGELFF
abundance: once; v_gene: TRBV11-2; CDR3aa: CASSLGGTGAMEQYF
abundance: -; v_gene: TRBV4-3; CDR3aa: CASSQEQTGGINQPQHF
abundance: -; v_gene: TRBV4-2; CDR3aa: CASSQASRGSQETQYF
abundance: -; v_gene: TRBV30; CDR3aa: CAWSPLRGKGGAEAFF
abundance: -; v_gene: TRBV4-2; CDR3aa: CASSPRTGEGYTF
abundance: once; v_gene: TRBV30; CDR3aa: CAWSVKGLGSEAFF
abundance: -; v_gene: TRBV2; CDR3aa: CASSEVPTYNEQFF
abundance: -; v_gene: TRBV5-1; CDR3aa: CASSSTGDNYGYTF
abundance: -; v_gene: TRBV18; CDR3aa: CASSLGTGHTGELFF
abundance: -; v_gene: TRBV5-4; CDR3aa: CASGKQGTKGAGEQYF
abundance: -; v_gene: TRBV7-2; CDR3aa: CASSFRKAAVNTEAFF
abundance: -; v_gene: TRBV5-1; CDR3aa: CASSPLQRDNEQFF
abundance: -; v_gene: TRBV9; CDR3aa: CASSKDRGRYEQYF
abundance: -; v_gene: TRBV5-1; CDR3aa: CASSPGLAGINQETQYF
abundance: -; v_gene: TRBV6-1; CDR3aa: CASSEELRLNYGYTF
abundance: -; v_gene: TRBV5-1; CDR3aa: CASSLKGGSNQPQHF
abundance: -; v_gene: TRBV4-3; CDR3aa: CASSQGGQTRYEAFF
abundance: -; v_gene: TRBV27; CDR3aa: CASSLSLGTGGGSPLHF
abundance: -; v_gene: TRBV7-9; CDR3aa: CASSYGQGNYEQYF
abundance: -; v_gene: TRBV29-1; CDR3aa: CSVEETSGGDTQYF
abundance: -; v_gene: TRBV5-1; CDR3aa: CASSQGLTEAFF
abundance: -; v_gene: TRBV5-4; CDR3aa: CASSPMVLATDTQYF
abundance: -; v_gene: TRBV19; CDR3aa: CASSISGGHYNEQFF
abundance: -; v_gene: TRBV11-3; CDR3aa: CASSDGTSGSNEQFF
abundance: -; v_gene: TRBV24-1; CDR3aa: CATSDLFAGQETQYF
abundance: -; v_gene: TRBV5-6; CDR3aa: CASSPTSGGDLGNEQFF
abundance: -; v_gene: TRBV19; CDR3aa: CASRGGALPHEQFF
abundance: -; v_gene: TRBV5-1; CDR3aa: CASSRTGERETQYF
abundance: -; v_gene: TRBV15; CDR3aa: CATSRTAPGLAGVGQVGATQYF
abundance: -; v_gene: TRBV5-1; CDR3aa: CASSLVPGAGANVLTF